The subject of this entry is one TCR beta chain. V lost 0 bases and J lost 1, with 12 bases in between. This CDR3 is 16 amino acids long. The germline CDR1 and CDR2 sequences are MNHEY and SVGAGI. The data were obtained in a study of blood T cell repertoires in COVID-19. About the research overall: The origin of the acute and convalescent COVID-19 samples was the United States, Italy and Spain. T cells, B-cell-depleted T cells, or PBMCs provided the cDNA or gDNA that served as material.

The repertoire was sequenced with immunoSEQ multiplex PCR; TCRdb's copy has only in-frame clones and lacks some. Among more than 70,000 clones listed, roughly 88% were seen once. Sequences were obtained from peripheral blood. The TCR sequence derives from a man in his fifties with active COVID-19. The J gene is TRBJ1-1, the V gene TRBV6-5; D is unclear. As DNA, the CDR3 is TGTGCCAGCAGTTACTCGATCGACACCAGGAACACTGAAGCTTTCTTT. This encodes CASSYSIDTRNTEAFF.